This T cell receptor (beta chain) originates from a study of human T cells and chemical hapten exposure. The study, taken as a whole, reports: Because all patients had alopecia, their immune responses might differ from healthy ones. It was expanded TCRs that formed significantly more large CDR3 similarity clusters than controls did.

Time point defined: pre-sensitization, week 0. Specified treatment: therapeutic diphenylcyclopropenone sensitization with weekly scalp DPC. TCRdb redid the calling of the RACE reads with MiXCR, one entry per CDR3 protein. The top ten clones hold 1.6% of a sample with about 110,000 distinct CDR3 sequences, about 12% of them seen once. Germline CDR1 is SQVTM and CDR2 is ANQGSEA. V was trimmed by 7 bases and J by 6 bases, leaving 18 bases between them. This CDR3 region has 14 residues. This clonotype occurred a few times. Antigen unknown. Sequenced here: whole blood, sampled in connection with sensitization to the hapten diphenylcyclopropenone (DPC). This sequence joins TRBV29-1 and TRBJ2-2, with D possibly being TRBD2 (6 bases). The clonotype was recovered from a woman aged 50 to 60 with alopecia areata. Some clones in this sample may be carry-over from other donors' samples. Here the CDR3 DNA reads TGCAGCGCGACCACTAGCTACCAGGCCGGGGAGCTGTTTTTT. Translating gives CSATTSYQAGELFF.